This TCR beta chain was found in a study of cytomegalovirus exposure and HLA in healthy donors. Per the germline V gene, CDR1 is LNHDA and CDR2 is SQIVND (reference sequence). The V gene lost 5 bases and the J gene lost 6 bases, with 19 bases spanning the gap. CDR3 length: 15 amino acids. It was with 60 Vbeta and 13 Jbeta primers that the PCR ran. This table comes from immunoSEQ multiplex PCR, and its TCRdb copy is limited to in-frame clones, with some not included. Of hundreds of thousands of clones listed, approximately 82% were seen once; the top ten hold more than 0.45%. A remark on this clone: Its antigen is currently unknown.

Overall study findings and caveats: A later analysis revealed that TCR association rates differed between HLA loci, peaking at DRB1 and bottoming out at HLA-C. TCR beta chains associated with HLA were, in a later analysis, more clonally expanded than equally common others.

This receptor was obtained from a woman aged 40 to 50 in good health and CMV-seronegative. The material sequenced was PBMCs. The chain joins TRBV19 to TRBJ1-1; tentatively, D is TRBD1 (5 bases). Here the CDR3 DNA reads TGTGCCAGTAGTCCACATCCCGTGGAGGGGCCTGAAGCTTTCTTT. It specifies CASSPHPVEGPEAFF.